These 30 T cell receptor beta chains came from one sample sequenced in a study of cytomegalovirus exposure and HLA in healthy donors. Both 60 Vbeta primers and 13 Jbeta primers went into the PCR. The method was immunoSEQ multiplex PCR; TCRdb's version includes in-frame clones alone and lacks a portion of them. The sample holds some 200,000 clones, roughly 80% seen once. Input material: PBMCs. The receptors were gathered from a man aged 35 to 55 in good health and CMV-seropositive.

This rearrangement joins TRBV2 to TRBJ1-2, with D uncertain. The germline CDR1 and CDR2 sequences are SNHLY and FYNNEI. Trimming pared 7 bases from V and 0 bases from J, leaving 12 bases between. This CDR3 is 14 amino acids long. The CDR3 here is CASILDRSNYGYTF. The CDR3 bases are TGTGCCAGCATCCTAGATAGATCTAACTATGGCTACACCTTC. Full variable domain (missing parts from reference TRBV2 and TRBJ1-2): EPEVTQTPSHQVTQMGQEVILRCVPISNHLYFYWYRQILGQKVEFLVSFYNNEISEKSEIFDDQFSVERPDGSNFTLKIRSTKLEDSAMYFCASILDRSNYGYTFGSGTRLTVV.

The chain has TRBV21-1 and TRBJ1-5. TRBV21-1 is a recognized pseudogene. The CDR3 is 18 residues long. In DNA, the CDR3 is TGTGCCAGCAGCAAAGTGGGGGGGGGCGTGGAGGGCAATCAGCCCCAGCATTTT. Translated: CASSKVGGGVEGNQPQHF.

The count of this clone is one. This chain joins TRBV4-3 and TRBJ1-1, with D perhaps matching TRBD1 (6 bases). V lost 1 base and J 6 bases, leaving 24 bases between the germline ends. The germline CDR1 and CDR2 sequences are LGHNA and YSLEER. CDR3 length: 18 residues. As DNA, the CDR3 is TGCGCCAGCAGCCAAGGTCTCCCTCACAGGGATAGTTCTTCTGAAGCTTTCTTT. It codes for CASSQGLPHRDSSSEAFF.

In its sample, this clone was seen a few times. The CDR3 is CASSEAPAGGSNGYTF. Written as DNA, the CDR3 is TGTGCCAGCAGTGAAGCGCCCGCAGGGGGCAGTAATGGCTACACCTTC. This chain connects TRBV6-1 to TRBJ1-2; 8 nucleotides match TRBD1. Germline CDR1 is MNHNS and CDR2 is SASEGT. V lost 0 bases to trimming and J lost 6 bases; unmatched junction nucleotides: 9. CDR3 length: 16 residues.

On this clone itself: In the same sample, other DNA sequences code for this CDR3. V and J are TRBV6-6 and TRBJ1-1; D is uncertain. With 6 bases removed from V and 11 bases from J, the gap between germline ends came to 19 bases. The CDR3 totals 13 residues. Germline values: CDR1 MNHNY, CDR2 SVGAGI (reference sequence). This chain's CDR3 is CASRIEVARRAFF. CDR3 sequence (DNA): TGTGCCAGCAGGATAGAGGTAGCAAGGAGGGCTTTCTTT.

The chain combines TRBV6-5 with TRBJ2-5; 13 bases align to TRBD2. The J call is doubtful: the DNA matches TRBJ2-7 better. CDR3 length: 15 amino acids. Germline lookup yields CDR1 MNHEY and CDR2 SVGAGI. This CDR3 is CASSYLRTSGSEQYF. CDR3 bases: TGTGCCAGCAGTTACCTGCGGACTAGCGGGAGCGAGCAGTACTTC.

The chain recombines TRBV6-1 with TRBJ1-1, with D possibly being TRBD1 (6 bases). This CDR3 region has 13 residues. V was shortened by 3 bases and J by 3 bases, with 8 bases between the two germline ends. Per the germline V gene, CDR1 is MNHNS and CDR2 is SASEGT. CDR3 sequence: CASSDNRDTEAFF. The CDR3 DNA sequence: TGTGCCAGCAGTGATAACAGGGACACTGAAGCTTTCTTT.

The table lists this clone with a count of one. The chain is built from TRBV11-3 and TRBJ1-1; D is unclear. Germline V gene lookup returns CDR1 SGHNT and CDR2 YENEEA. Trimming removed 1 base at V and 4 bases at J, with 7 bases between. The CDR3 contains 13 residues. The CDR3 here is CASSLGPGTEAFF. The DNA of the CDR3 is TGTGCCAGCAGCTTAGGTCCGGGCACTGAAGCTTTCTTT.

The V gene is TRBV29-1, the J gene TRBJ1-4, with 8 bases lining up with TRBD1. The germline V gene has CDR1 SQVTM and CDR2 ANQGSEA. The V and J ends lost 8 bases and 4 bases, in that order; junction bases with no gene match: 15. CDR3 length: 16 residues. CDR3 in amino acids: CSTSGGQGASNEKLFF. DNA for the CDR3: TGCAGCACATCCGGTGGGCAGGGGGCGAGTAATGAAAAACTGTTTTTT.

V and J are TRBV27 and TRBJ2-3; the D is unclear. The CDR3 is 15 residues long. Trimming left V 9 bases short and J 2 bases short, with 18 bases between. CDR1 is MNHEY and CDR2 is SMNVEV in the germline V gene (reference sequence). The CDR3 coding sequence is TGTGCCAGGTCTAATCAGGCTCCAGCCACAGATACGCAGTATTTT. Translating it yields CARSNQAPATDTQYF.

The chain is built from TRBV5-6 and TRBJ2-5; 7 bases line up with TRBD1. Germline values: CDR1 SGHDT, CDR2 YYEEEE. The CDR3 has 15 amino acids. Trimming cost V 2 bases and J 2 bases; bases outside gene matches: 6. CDR3 DNA: TGTGCCAGCAGCTTCGGGACAGCTCCGCAAGAGACCCAGTACTTC. This sequence encodes CASSFGTAPQETQYF.

DNA of the CDR3: TGTGCCAGCGGGCTGGGGGGGCTTGGAGAAGAGACCCAGTACTTC. It translates to CASGLGGLGEETQYF. The chain links TRBV6-6 to TRBJ2-5; weak D call: TRBD2 (7 bases). Trimming removed 8 bases from V and 3 bases from J, with 19 bases in between. CDR3 length equals 15 residues. Germline CDR1 is MNHNY and CDR2 is SVGAGI (reference sequence).

This chain connects TRBV19 to TRBJ1-5; tentative D call: TRBD1 (6 bases). CDR3 length: 15 amino acids. Germline loops: CDR1 LNHDA, CDR2 SQIVND (reference sequence). V lost 5 bases and J lost 0, with 11 bases in between. CDR3 loop: CASSSTGSSNQPQHF. The CDR3 nucleotides read TGTGCCAGTAGTTCCACAGGGAGTAGCAATCAGCCCCAGCATTTT.

The chain combines TRBV6-5 with TRBJ1-1; maybe TRBD1 (5 bases). The length of the CDR3 is 14 residues. CDR1 is MNHEY and CDR2 is SVGAGI in the germline V gene. V lost 6 bases, J lost 0 bases, and 11 bases lay in between. Written as DNA, the CDR3 is TGTGCCAGCAGCGACAGAATCATGAACACTGAAGCTTTCTTT. It translates to CASSDRIMNTEAFF.

This chain uses TRBV5-1 with TRBJ2-7; a possible D gene is TRBD2 (7 bases). The germline CDR1 and CDR2 sequences are SGHRS and YFSETQ. The CDR3 is 15 amino acids. Trimming removed 0 bases from V and 6 bases from J, with 16 bases in between. CDR3: CASSLGGGFFGEQYF. CDR3 sequence (DNA): TGCGCCAGCAGCTTGGGGGGGGGCTTCTTCGGCGAGCAGTACTTC.

The rearrangement links TRBV7-3 to TRBJ2-1; possible D gene TRBD1, 5 bases. Trimming left V 5 bases short and J 8 bases short, with 16 bases between. There are 14 residues in the CDR3. Germline V lookup: CDR1 SGHTA, CDR2 FQGTGA. CDR3 protein: CASSPTAGSDEQFF. For the CDR3, the DNA is TGTGCCAGCAGCCCGACCGCAGGGTCCGATGAGCAGTTCTTC.

This chain joins TRBV28 and TRBJ1-1; D gene ambiguous. CDR1 MDHEN and CDR2 SYDVKM come from the germline V gene. This CDR3 comprises 16 residues. Trimming stripped 5 bases from V and 1 base from J, with 17 bases between. As DNA, the CDR3 is TGTGCCAGCAGTACTGCCGGTGTCGGTTGGAACACTGAAGCTTTCTTT. Its protein product is CASSTAGVGWNTEAFF.

This clone was found a few times. J is TRBJ2-5 and V is TRBV19; maybe TRBD1 (5 bases). The end of the DNA is better explained by TRBJ2-7, so the J call may be wrong. Germline V gives CDR1 LNHDA, CDR2 SQIVND (reference sequence). The CDR3 is 14 residues long. CDR3: CASSTRTQTYEQYF. DNA of the CDR3: TGTGCCAGTAGTACGAGGACACAGACCTACGAGCAGTACTTC.

The chain links TRBV19 to TRBJ2-3; D gene ambiguous. Deletions cut 7 bases from V and 1 base from J, with 12 bases between. This CDR3 is built from 14 residues. CDR1 is LNHDA and CDR2 is SQIVND in the germline V gene (reference sequence). The CDR3 coding sequence is TGTGCCAGTATGCGATATTTCGGCACAGATACGCAGTATTTT. Translation: CASMRYFGTDTQYF.

This sequence joins TRBV25-1 and TRBJ2-5, with TRBD1 identical over 8 bases. The germline V gene has CDR1 MGHDK and CDR2 SYGVNS. The CDR3 totals 16 residues. V lost 2 bases and J lost 0; bases outside the gene matches: 5. CDR3 coding DNA: TGTGCCAGCAGTGAAGGACAGGGAGCGTACCAAGAGACCCAGTACTTC. Protein sequence: CASSEGQGAYQETQYF.

The V call is TRBV20-1, the J call TRBJ1-1, with D perhaps matching TRBD1 (6 bases). V was trimmed by 4 bases and J by 6 bases, leaving 9 bases between them. Germline-derived CDR1 and CDR2 are DFQATT and SNEGSKA (reference sequence). The CDR3 sequence is 11 residues long. The CDR3 DNA reads as TGCAGTGCTAACAGGGCCTCTGAAGCTTTCTTT. This gives the protein CSANRASEAFF.

This clone appeared a few times. This chain uses TRBV7-3 with TRBJ2-5, with 10 positions matching TRBD2. Germline V lookup: CDR1 SGHTA, CDR2 FQGTGA. This CDR3 comprises 20 residues. The J segment lost 4 bases and the V segment lost 1 base, leaving 18 bases of the junction unmatched. CDR3 sequence reads: CASSLMVVGASGGPRETQYF. The CDR3 coding sequence is TGTGCCAGCAGCTTAATGGTGGTTGGGGCTAGCGGGGGTCCTCGAGAGACCCAGTACTTC.

The chain joins TRBV15 to TRBJ2-4, with 10 bases matching TRBD1. Unmatched junction bases numbered 11, after V lost 2 bases and J lost 16 bases. Germline values: CDR1 LNHNV, CDR2 YYDKDF (reference sequence). CDR3 length: 14 residues. CDR3 sequence: CATSRQDRGAKVYF. The CDR3 region has the DNA TGTGCCACCAGCAGACAGGACAGGGGGGCGAAAGTCTACTTC.

J is TRBJ2-7 and V is TRBV19, with 8 positions matching TRBD1. V was pared by 3 bases and J by 7 bases, with 5 bases of the junction left unmatched. Germline assignment: CDR1 LNHDA and CDR2 SQIVND (reference sequence). The CDR3 runs to 13 residues. The CDR3 coding sequence is TGTGCCAGTAGTATTCAGGGGGCTGGGGAGCAGTACTTC. It is translated as CASSIQGAGEQYF.

The count of this clone is one. This chain connects TRBV18 to TRBJ1-4, with D uncertain. The CDR3 runs to 15 residues. Germline V CDR1 and CDR2: KGHSH, LQKENI. V was clipped by 5 bases and J by 0 bases, with 10 bases between them. The CDR3 reads CASSSWPPTNEKLFF. The CDR3 DNA reads as TGTGCCAGCTCATCCTGGCCCCCAACTAATGAAAAACTGTTTTTT. Filled out from reference TRBV18 and TRBJ1-4, the complete variable domain reads NAGVMQNPRHLVRRRGQEARLRCSPMKGHSHVYWYRQLPEEGLKFMVYLQKENIIDESGMPKERFSAEFPKEGPSILRIQQVVRGDSAAYFCASSSWPPTNEKLFFGSGTQLSVL.

The chain uses TRBV2 and TRBJ1-5; a weak D match, TRBD1 (6 bases). This CDR3 comprises 15 residues. With 6 bases removed from V and 3 bases from J, the gap between germline ends came to 15 bases. Germline V CDR1 and CDR2: SNHLY, FYNNEI. CDR3 amino acids: CASRGRDIHNQPQHF. The CDR3 DNA reads as TGTGCCAGCAGGGGGAGGGACATACACAATCAGCCCCAGCATTTT.

The V gene is TRBV10-1, the J gene TRBJ1-1, with 8 nucleotides matching TRBD1. The trim removed 3 bases at V and 0 bases at J, leaving 9 bases unmatched. The CDR3 loop spans 17 amino acids. Per the germline V gene, CDR1 is WNHNN and CDR2 is SYGVQD (reference sequence). In nucleotides, the CDR3 is TGCGCCAGCAGTGAAAGGACAGGGACCTTTCTGAACACTGAAGCTTTCTTT. As protein: CASSERTGTFLNTEAFF.

In this sample, this clone turned up once. The chain combines TRBV25-1 with TRBJ2-7; D uncertain. CDR1 MGHDK and CDR2 SYGVNS come from the germline V gene. The CDR3 spans 14 residues. Trimming took off 6 bases at V and 4 bases at J, with 16 bases between the two ends. The CDR3 DNA sequence: TGTGCCAGCAGCAACAGTGAGAACCTTTACGAGCAGTACTTC. Amino acids: CASSNSENLYEQYF.

V and J are TRBV9 and TRBJ1-6; the D is unclear. Germline lookup yields CDR1 SGDLS and CDR2 YYNGEE. This CDR3 contains 13 residues. The germline V and J ends were trimmed by 2 bases and 9 bases, with 9 bases remaining between them. The CDR3 region is CASSVQDGSPLHF. DNA for the CDR3: TGTGCCAGCAGCGTCCAGGATGGTTCACCCCTCCACTTT.

The chain uses TRBV7-2 and TRBJ1-2; 10 bases agree with TRBD1. Germline assignment: CDR1 SGHTA and CDR2 FQGNSA. J lost 7 bases, V lost 1 base, and 6 bases had no gene match. The CDR3 sequence is 15 residues long. CDR3 nucleotide sequence: TGTGCCAGCAGCTTAGAGGGGGACAGGGGCTCTGGCTACACCTTC. This encodes CASSLEGDRGSGYTF.